This TCR beta chain emerged from a study of T-cell memory formation after mild COVID-19. General study points: Pre-infection memory held some responding clones, suggesting pre-existing cross-reactive T cells responded. Later expanders leaned toward CD4+, whereas clones contracting from day 15 to 85 were balanced CD4/CD8. SARS-CoV-2 specificity of second-wave clones peaking day 37 was unconfirmed.

This clonotype was seen only a few times. Its specificity is unknown. The junction departs from germline at one end; a sequencing error may be responsible. Germline values: CDR1 SGDLS, CDR2 YYNGEE. There are 16 residues in the CDR3. Researchers used 5'RACE with constant-segment primers to make TCR alpha and TCR beta cDNA libraries that carry sample barcodes and UMIs. TCRdb re-analysed the 5' RACE reads in MiXCR, keeping a single row per CDR3 protein. The sample contains fewer than 500,000 distinct CDR3 sequences, roughly 25% of which appear only once. The J gene is TRBJ2-3, the V gene TRBV9; the match to TRBD1 covers 11 bases. This receptor was obtained from an adult woman who had mild COVID-19 (a few samples of this study predate the infection). Cell type and time point are not known. Sequenced material: PBMCs or a T cell subset sorted from them (not recorded which). In nucleotides, the CDR3 is TGTGCCAGCAGAGTAGGGACAGGGGGATTCACAGATACGCAGTATTTT. This gives the protein CASRVGTGGFTDTQYF.